A single sample gave rise to the 16 T cell receptor beta chains below, sequenced in a study of T cell responses to AZD1222 COVID-19 vaccine. The repertoire was sequenced with immunoSEQ multiplex PCR; TCRdb's copy has only in-frame clones and lacks some. The sample yields more than 60,000 clones, roughly nine tenths seen once. The sequences come from peripheral blood, collected on day 0 of AZD1222 vaccination. The receptor set was obtained from an adult in good health.

The chain links TRBV5-1 to TRBJ2-7; 10 bases line up with TRBD2. CDR1 is SGHRS and CDR2 is YFSETQ in the germline V gene. The CDR3 has 12 amino acids. The V gene end was trimmed by 5 bases and the J gene end by 9 bases; junction bases not matched to a gene: 5. The chain's CDR3 is CASSSSGSMQYF. The DNA for the CDR3 is TGCGCCAGCAGTTCTAGCGGGAGCATGCAGTACTTC.

The chain carries TRBV27 and TRBJ1-1; the D gene is possibly TRBD1 (5 bases). Germline V gene data show CDR1 as MNHEY and CDR2 as SMNVEV (reference sequence). V dropped 2 bases and J dropped 14 bases, with 18 bases sitting between them. The CDR3 length is 13 residues. CDR3 in DNA: TGTGCCAGCAGTTTAGAGCCCGGGACCCAGGGATTCTTT. Its translation is CASSLEPGTQGFF.

The chain couples TRBV18 to TRBJ1-1; a possible D gene is TRBD1 (5 bases). CDR1 and CDR2 from the germline V gene are KGHSH and LQKENI. The CDR3 runs to 14 residues. The V end was cut by 3 bases, the J end by 0 bases, with 8 bases between. The CDR3 is CASSPGQMNTEAFF. DNA of the CDR3: TGTGCCAGCTCACCGGGGCAGATGAACACTGAAGCTTTCTTT.

The chain employs TRBV28 and TRBJ2-3, with 7 bases that match TRBD2. The germline CDR1 and CDR2 sequences are MDHEN and SYDVKM. Trimming cost V 8 bases and J 3 bases; bases outside gene matches: 5. The CDR3 is 13 amino acids. The CDR3 is CASVPGRTDTQYF. The CDR3 DNA sequence: TGTGCCAGCGTGCCCGGGAGGACAGATACGCAGTATTTT. The full variable domain, its missing parts supplied by reference TRBV28 and TRBJ2-3, is DVKVTQSSRYLVKRTGEKVFLECVQDMDHENMFWYRQDPGLGLRLIYFSYDVKMKEKGDIPEGYSVSREKKERFSLILESASTNQTSMYLCASVPGRTDTQYFGPGTRLTVL.

This chain links TRBV4-2 with TRBJ2-2; D tentatively reads TRBD1 or TRBD2 (7 bases each). The CDR3 is made up of 16 amino acids. Germline loops: CDR1 LGHNA, CDR2 YNFKEQ. V lost 5 bases and J lost 8, with 21 bases in between. CDR3 amino acids: CASSVSGGGHAGELFF. DNA of the CDR3: TGTGCCAGCAGCGTATCAGGGGGGGGGCACGCTGGGGAGCTGTTTTTT.

The rearrangement joins TRBV19 to TRBJ2-3; TRBD2 agrees at 7 bases. CDR3 size: 16 residues. CDR1 LNHDA and CDR2 SQIVND come from the germline V gene (reference sequence). With 5 bases clipped from V and 2 bases from J, the junction kept 10 bases outside the gene matches. This CDR3 is CASSPPGRETTDTQYF. CDR3 bases: TGTGCCAGTAGTCCCCCCGGGCGGGAGACCACAGATACGCAGTATTTT.

The genes are TRBV3-1 (or the pseudogene TRBV3-2) and TRBJ1-1, with D maybe TRBD1 (5 bases). This CDR3 has 13 residues. Trimming stripped 5 bases from V and 1 base from J, with 8 bases between. Germline loops: CDR1 LGHDT, CDR2 YNNKEL (reference sequence). The CDR3 is CASSSTANTEAFF. As DNA, the CDR3 is TGTGCCAGCAGCTCGACAGCGAACACTGAAGCTTTCTTT.

V and J are TRBV12-5 and TRBJ1-5; tentatively, D is TRBD1 (5 bases). V was shortened by 3 bases and J by 4 bases, with 19 bases between the two germline ends. This CDR3 is 17 amino acids long. CDR1 is LGHNT and CDR2 is FRNRAP in the germline V gene. CDR3 in DNA: TGTGCTAGTGGTTTCTCCTTAGGGCGGGGGAGGAATCAGCCCCAGCATTTT. This codes for CASGFSLGRGRNQPQHF.

This clone has only a few counts. The chain is built from TRBV7-2 and TRBJ1-2; a possible D gene is TRBD1 (5 bases). CDR3 size: 15 residues. Trimming cost V 4 bases and J 2 bases, with 14 bases left between them. CDR1 and CDR2 from the germline V gene are SGHTA and FQGNSA. The CDR3 here is CASSSDTTANYGYTF. The CDR3 DNA sequence: TGTGCCAGCAGCTCGGACACTACAGCCAACTATGGCTACACCTTC.

This chain links TRBV10-3 with TRBJ1-5; 9 bases line up with TRBD1. This CDR3 is 13 amino acids long. Germline V lookup: CDR1 ENHRY, CDR2 SYGVKD. The junction had 8 bases not matched to a gene; V was cut back by 10 bases and J by 7 bases. CDR3 sequence: CATRDRAGQPQHF. CDR3 DNA: TGTGCCACCCGGGACAGGGCTGGACAGCCCCAGCATTTT.

J is TRBJ1-1 and V is TRBV28; D is uncertain. Germline CDR1 reads MDHEN; CDR2 reads SYDVKM. V lost 6 bases and J 1 base, leaving 15 bases between the germline ends. This CDR3 region has 15 residues. CDR3 residues: CASREEAGSNTEAFF. Here the CDR3 DNA reads TGTGCCAGCAGGGAGGAGGCCGGTTCGAACACTGAAGCTTTCTTT.

V is TRBV5-6 and J is TRBJ1-1, with TRBD1 matching 7 bases. Germline trimming cut 1 base from V and 12 bases from J; bases unmatched to any gene: 6. CDR3 length: 12 residues. Germline loops: CDR1 SGHDT, CDR2 YYEEEE. This CDR3 is CASSLWEGGSFF. In nucleotides, the CDR3 is TGTGCCAGCAGCTTGTGGGAAGGGGGCTCTTTCTTT.

This chain joins TRBV3-1 (or the pseudogene TRBV3-2) and TRBJ2-1, with TRBD1 matching 7 bases. The V and J ends lost 6 bases and 12 bases, in that order; junction bases with no gene match: 14. The CDR3 length is 14 residues. Looked up from germline, CDR1 is LGHDT and CDR2 is YNNKEL (reference sequence). The CDR3, as DNA: TGTGCCAGCAGTCGACCCGGGACAGCTGAAGGGCAGTTCTTC. Its translation is CASSRPGTAEGQFF.

V and J are TRBV27 and TRBJ1-2; D gene uncertain. There are 13 residues in the CDR3. Germline V lookup: CDR1 MNHEY, CDR2 SMNVEV (reference sequence). The V end lost 3 bases, the J end lost 1 base, and 6 bases lay between the germline ends. The CDR3 region has the DNA TGTGCCAGCAGTTTCGACCTTAACTATGGCTACACCTTC. As protein: CASSFDLNYGYTF.

The CDR3, as DNA: TGTGCCAGTAGTATAGATAGCGTTGGGGACTCAGAGACCCAGTACTTC. Protein: CASSIDSVGDSETQYF. V usage is TRBV19 and J usage is TRBJ2-5, with D possibly matching TRBD2 (6 bases). Germline V gene sequence: CDR1 LNHDA, CDR2 SQIVND (reference sequence). The V end lost 0 bases, the J end lost 4 bases, and 15 bases lay between the germline ends. There are 16 residues in the CDR3.

The V and J genes are TRBV6-5 and TRBJ2-1, with D hard to call. The CDR3 has 15 amino acids. With 5 bases removed from V and 4 bases from J, the gap between germline ends came to 15 bases. The germline CDR1 and CDR2 sequences are MNHEY and SVGAGI. The CDR3 DNA follows: TGTGCCAGCAGTCGAAGGAGCGTATATTACAATGAGCAGTTCTTC. Protein product: CASSRRSVYYNEQFF.